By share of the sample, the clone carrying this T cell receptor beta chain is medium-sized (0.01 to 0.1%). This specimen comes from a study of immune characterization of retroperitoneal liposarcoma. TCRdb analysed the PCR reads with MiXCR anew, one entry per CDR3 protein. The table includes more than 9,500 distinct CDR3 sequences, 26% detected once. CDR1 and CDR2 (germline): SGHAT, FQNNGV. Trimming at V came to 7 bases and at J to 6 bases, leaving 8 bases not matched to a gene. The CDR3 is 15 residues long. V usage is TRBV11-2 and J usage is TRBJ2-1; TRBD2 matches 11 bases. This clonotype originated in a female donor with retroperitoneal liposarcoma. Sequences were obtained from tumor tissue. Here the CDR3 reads CASTPGTSGLNEQFF. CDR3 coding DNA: TGTGCCAGCACCCCCGGGACTAGCGGACTCAATGAGCAGTTCTTC.